This TCR beta chain came from a study of shared clonotypes between healthy human individuals (dated by TCRdb to 2018 to 2021). Study-wide context: A couple of women and a few men aged 18 to 49 years were included in the cohort. Per donor, three plates each were used for CD4 naive and CD4 memory, two for CD8 naive, and one for CD8 memory. The study deeply sequenced blood TCR repertoires of 5 or 6 healthy adults to estimate repertoire size and the extent of clonotype sharing between individuals. Between about 0.8 and 9 billion PBMCs per donor were obtained by leukapheresis. To increase sequencing depth and limit assay-specific biases, different laboratories used diverse techniques to prepare libraries and sequence TCR repertoires.

TCR CDR3 regions were amplified from genomic DNA by multiplex PCR using the deep immunoSEQ assay. Genomic DNA extracted from each cell subset was distributed evenly over all wells of several immunoSEQ 96-well plates, and each plate served as one replicate. For sorted subsets, approximately 210 ng genomic DNA, equal to tens of thousands of T cell genomes, was loaded into each replicate PCR. Purified libraries were measured with a Qubit 3.0 fluorometer, size-checked on a Bioanalyzer 2100, and measured again with the KAPA Library Quantification kit. Every immunoSEQ 96-well plate was sequenced on a separate single-read 150-cycle Illumina NextSeq 550 flow cell. The paper's data handling went like this. Because only junctional sequences without quality scores were contained in the immunoSEQ output, filtering matching that applied to full-length reads could not be performed. To assign V/J genes and CDR3, sequences were annotated using PyIR, a Python wrapper for IgBLAST v1.9, with IMGT germline references. Reads were filtered out if the reads had weak V/J assignments (E-value above 1e-6), no CDR3, stop codons, out-of-frame junctions, or ambiguous translated residues. V3J clonotypes were defined as sequences sharing an identical inferred V gene, J gene, and CDR3 amino acid sequence. Percentage overlap between repertoires was calculated by dividing the number of shared unique clonotypes by the size of the smaller repertoire. Richness of each repertoire was evaluated using RTK rarefaction, the Chao1 estimator, and Recon v2.1 estimates of unobserved clonotypes. Generation probabilities were computed with OLGA for all TCRbeta clonotypes obtained by the gDNA method from a few donors. TCRdb limited this immuneACCESS table to in-frame rearrangements with V and J called. A share of clones is missing; checked studies link under half to unresolved V genes, and the rest is unexplained. The V and J calls and the clone size are those of that table, but D and trimming were determined from the DNA. This sample holds over a million clones; roughly 95% were observed only once. The ten largest clones take up roughly 1.2% of the sample.

The donors were healthy, HIV-negative adults with no recently reported acute infections or vaccinations. Every donor was a Caucasian adult living in Nashville, Tennessee, USA. CD4+ T cells were enriched through magnetic negative selection, after which naive cells were positively selected on CD45RA and the remaining negative fraction served as the memory subset. Blood was obtained by leukapheresis, after which PBMCs were separated by Ficoll-Histopaque density gradient centrifugation and cryopreserved in liquid nitrogen vapor phase. Analytical flow cytometry was used to check the purity and quantity of each magnetically sorted T cell population. Genomic DNA was isolated from every sorted fraction and measured by UV absorbance on a Nanodrop 2000c. Comment on this clone: Its antigen remains undetermined. Base qualities are not provided; no much larger clone lies one nucleotide away.

The full study reports these points: Sampling was restricted to blood, and TCR repertoires in tissue are likely to differ from TCR repertoires in blood. The genetic and exposure-history diversity represented was limited by the small number of donors. Larger estimated clonotype richness was generally found for naive subsets than for memory subsets. Sharing across a few donors was observed for about 5% of naive CD4, around 3.5% of naive CD8, over 2% of memory CD4, and about 0.38% of memory CD8 clonotypes. Higher generation probabilities were observed for clonotypes shared by all four sorted-subset donors than for non-shared clonotypes. Incomplete sequencing was indicated by rarefaction of sorted-subset datasets, despite the large sequencing depth. Based on pairwise subsampling, the degree of clonotype sharing among donors was expected to be affected by sequencing depth.

The TCR was taken from a man aged 25-45 years in good health. Sequenced material: naive CD4+ T cells sorted from blood. In light of the paper, this sample's cell subset or site label describes: CD45RA+ positively selected.

At the DNA level, the sequence is TGTGCCAGCAGCGCTTACCACGGGGAGCTGTTTTTT. Its coded protein is CASSAYHGELFF. The chain links TRBV11-2 with TRBJ2-2; the D gene cannot be resolved reliably. Trimming costs V 5 bases and J 7 bases, and their ends lie 8 bases apart. The CDR3 measures 12 amino acids from cysteine to phenylalanine. Kept here is only the CDR3 DNA, which spans 36 bases and is read in frame from base 1. The germline V gene supplies CDR1 SGHAT and CDR2 FQNNGV.